This TCR beta chain was captured by sequencing in a study of CD8 T cells in ankylosing spondylitis. Study-wide points: Certain motif variants had earlier been reported in reactive arthritis synovial fluid and blood. Clones linked to disease were reported to show significant enrichment in matched ankylosing spondylitis synovial fluid. It appeared that ankylosing spondylitis blood was characterized by a TCR beta motif of several highly homologous variants.

TCRdb redid the calling of the 5' RACE reads with MiXCR, one entry per CDR3 protein. Among 500,000 to 550,000 distinct CDR3 sequences listed, 10% to 15% were seen once. Germline CDR1 reads DFQATT; CDR2 reads SNEGSKA (reference sequence). Trimming at V came to 0 bases and at J to 4 bases, leaving 10 bases not matched to a gene. This CDR3 contains 16 residues. This clonotype was recorded many times. The antigen is unknown. The sequence was obtained from a male donor with ankylosing spondylitis. The sequenced material came from blood, either unsorted or a sorted T cell fraction (not recorded which). The chain couples TRBV20-1 to TRBJ2-3; TRBD2 matches at 7 bases. The CDR3 region is CSARDHWREISDTQYF. The CDR3 region has the DNA TGCAGTGCTAGAGATCATTGGCGGGAGATTTCAGATACGCAGTATTTT.